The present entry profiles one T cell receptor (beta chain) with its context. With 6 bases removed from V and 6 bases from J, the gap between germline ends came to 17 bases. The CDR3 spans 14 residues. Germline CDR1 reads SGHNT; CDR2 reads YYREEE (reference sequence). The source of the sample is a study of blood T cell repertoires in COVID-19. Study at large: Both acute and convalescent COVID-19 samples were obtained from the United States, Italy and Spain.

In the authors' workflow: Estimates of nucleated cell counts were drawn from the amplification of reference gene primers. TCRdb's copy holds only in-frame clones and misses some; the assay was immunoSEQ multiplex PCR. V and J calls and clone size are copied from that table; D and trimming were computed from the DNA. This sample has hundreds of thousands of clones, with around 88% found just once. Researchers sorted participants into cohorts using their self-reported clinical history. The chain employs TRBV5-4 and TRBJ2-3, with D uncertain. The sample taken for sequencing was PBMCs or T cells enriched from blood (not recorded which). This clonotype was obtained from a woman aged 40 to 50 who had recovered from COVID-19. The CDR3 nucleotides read TGTGCCAGCACCCCCCGAGACTCGAGGGATACGCAGTATTTT. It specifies CASTPRDSRDTQYF.